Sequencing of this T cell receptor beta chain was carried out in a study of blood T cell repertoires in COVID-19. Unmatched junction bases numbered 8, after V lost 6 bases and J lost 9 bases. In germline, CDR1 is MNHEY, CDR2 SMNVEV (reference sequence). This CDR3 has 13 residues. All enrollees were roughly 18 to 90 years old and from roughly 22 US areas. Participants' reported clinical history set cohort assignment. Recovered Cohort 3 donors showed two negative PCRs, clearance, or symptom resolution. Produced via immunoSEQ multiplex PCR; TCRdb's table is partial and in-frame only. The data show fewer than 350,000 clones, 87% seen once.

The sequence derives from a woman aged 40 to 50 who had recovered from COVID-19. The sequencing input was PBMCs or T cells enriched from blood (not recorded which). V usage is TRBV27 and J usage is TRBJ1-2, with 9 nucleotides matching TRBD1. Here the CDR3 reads CASSPGTGIRYTF. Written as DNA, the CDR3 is TGTGCCAGCAGCCCCGGGACAGGGATACGCTACACCTTC.